This TCR beta chain appears in the sequencing data of a study of blood T cell repertoires in COVID-19. Study-wide context: Specimens from acute and convalescent COVID-19 originated in the United States, Italy and Spain. Nucleic acid was either cDNA or gDNA, and it came from T cells, B-cell-depleted T cells, or PBMCs.

V shed 10 bases and J shed 10 bases, with 19 bases lying between them. The CDR3 spans 13 residues. Source study methods: Reference gene primer amplification yielded estimated nucleated cell counts. Generated by immunoSEQ multiplex PCR, the TCRdb table keeps only in-frame clones and is missing some. The V and J calls and clone size were taken over from that table, and D and trimming were inferred from the DNA. The table shows some 95,000 clones, with about 85% occurring only once. Sequences were obtained from peripheral blood. The chain uses TRBV12-3 or TRBV12-4 and TRBJ1-4, with D uncertain. The clonotype comes from a man between 65 and 80 years old with acute or convalescent COVID-19. The CDR3 region is CAIRTTGEGKLFF. The DNA of the CDR3 is TGTGCCATCAGGACCACCGGGGAGGGAAAACTGTTTTTT.